Presented here are 24 T cell receptor beta chains from one specimen sequenced in a study of regulatory T cells in long-lasting Graves disease. Sample time point: newly diagnosed GD, antithyroid drugs for less than 3 months. The authors made the TCR library using RNA they extracted from PBMCs. Researchers made TCR beta libraries by using iRepertoire HTBI primers and running Arm-PCR on CDR3 regions. TCRdb reprocessed the multiplex PCR reads with MiXCR, giving one entry per CDR3 protein. Of 440,000 or so distinct CDR3 sequences in the sample, about 16% were seen once. In addition, the sample was reused for a study of T cells in Graves' hyperthyroidism and ophthalmopathy.

The sample here was peripheral blood mononuclear cells (PBMCs), taken at new diagnosis, from a patient treated with antithyroid drugs. The receptors come from a young woman with Graves disease.

The chain links TRBV30 to TRBJ2-4; perhaps TRBD2 as D (6 bases). The CDR3 has 14 residues. V was shortened by 0 bases and J by 7 bases, with 13 bases between the two germline ends. Per the germline V gene, CDR1 is GTSNPN and CDR2 is SVGIG (reference sequence). The CDR3 protein is CAWSVLRAGNIQYF. CDR3 nucleotides: TGTGCCTGGAGTGTACTGAGGGCGGGGAACATTCAGTACTTC.

This clonotype was seen ten or more times. The gene calls are TRBV20-1 and TRBJ1-1; TRBD1 is a possible D gene (5 bases). The CDR3 has 13 residues. Germline V gene data show CDR1 as DFQATT and CDR2 as SNEGSKA (reference sequence). Trimming took off 5 bases at V and 1 base at J, with 11 bases between the two ends. CDR3 residues: CSAVRQTNTEAFF. The DNA of the CDR3 is TGCAGTGCTGTTCGACAGACGAACACTGAAGCTTTCTTT.

This clonotype was seen at least ten times. The chain links TRBV12-3 or TRBV12-4 to TRBJ2-3, with no clear D. The CDR3 has 12 residues. Between the trimmed V and J ends, which lost 5 bases and 9 bases, there was a span of 12 bases. The CDR3 bases are TGTGCCAGCAGTCCACGGACGGAGACGCAGTATTTT. It encodes CASSPRTETQYF.

This clonotype was recorded at least ten times. J is TRBJ1-4 and V is TRBV2; 9 bases align to TRBD1. V trimming: 5 bases; J trimming: 9 bases; junction bases outside the gene matches: 4. CDR3 length equals 13 residues. Per germline, CDR1 SNHLY and CDR2 FYNNEI. CDR3 sequence: CASSRDREKKLFF. The CDR3 DNA is TGTGCCAGCAGTCGGGACAGGGAGAAAAAACTGTTTTTT.

This clonotype was detected ten times or more. CDR3 nucleotides: TGTGCCAGCAGCCCCTGGGACAGGGCTCGATCACCCCTCCACTTT. Its translation is CASSPWDRARSPLHF. The chain recombines TRBV27 with TRBJ1-6; 9 bases are shared with TRBD1. J gave up 10 bases and V 6 bases, and 10 bases lay outside the gene matches. The CDR3 loop spans 15 amino acids. Germline values: CDR1 MNHEY, CDR2 SMNVEV (reference sequence).

Worth noting for this clonotype: A clone one base away is much larger, so this may be a read error. The chain joins TRBV12-5 to TRBJ2-7; D gene ambiguous. The germline CDR1 and CDR2 sequences are LGHNT and FRNRAP. This CDR3 has 10 residues. Deletions cut 3 bases from V and 6 bases from J, with 3 bases between. DNA of the CDR3: TGTGCTAGTGGTTTCGCCGAGCAGTACTTC. Translation gives CASGFAEQYF.

This clonotype showed up many times. The CDR3 loop reads CASSLDRGRRTEAFF. The CDR3 region has the DNA TGTGCCAGCAGCTTAGACAGGGGGCGTAGAACTGAAGCTTTCTTT. The chain couples TRBV7-6 to TRBJ1-1, with 9 nucleotides matching TRBD1. Germline V gene lookup returns CDR1 SGHVS and CDR2 FNYEAQ. The CDR3 consists of 15 residues. V was clipped by 1 base and J by 5 bases; unmatched bases: 5. Full variable domain (outside the CDR3, taken from reference TRBV7-6 and TRBJ1-1): GAGVSQSPRYKVTKRGQDVALRCDPISGHVSLYWYRQALGQGPEFLTYFNYEAQQDKSGLPNDRFSAERPEGSISTLTIQRTEQRDSAMYRCASSLDRGRRTEAFFGQGTRLTVV.

The rearrangement links TRBV14 to TRBJ1-2; possible D gene TRBD1, 6 bases. The CDR3 length is 15 residues. The V end was cut by 1 base, the J end by 4 bases, with 13 bases between. Per the germline V gene, CDR1 is SGHDN and CDR2 is FVKESK. In DNA form, the CDR3 reads TGTGCCAGCAGCCAAGGAATCGGACAGCTCTATGGCTACACCTTC. It yields the protein CASSQGIGQLYGYTF.

This clonotype was observed many times. The chain couples TRBV7-9 to TRBJ2-5; tentative D call: TRBD1 (5 bases). Germline V lookup: CDR1 SEHNR, CDR2 FQNEAQ (reference sequence). Trimming stripped 1 base from V and 2 bases from J, with 8 bases between. The CDR3 is 14 residues long. In DNA, the CDR3 is TGTGCCAGCAGCTTAGTACAGGCACAAGAGACCCAGTACTTC. Translated, it gives CASSLVQAQETQYF.

This clonotype was observed a few times. The chain recombines TRBV7-9 with TRBJ2-6; D remains ambiguous. CDR3 length equals 13 residues. V lost 6 bases to trimming and J lost 6 bases, with 9 bases between them. Per germline, CDR1 SEHNR and CDR2 FQNEAQ (reference sequence). CDR3 coding DNA: TGTGCCAGCAGTTCCCTCCCGGCCAACGTCCTGACTTTC. It is translated as CASSSLPANVLTF.

A few counts support this clonotype. The chain recombines TRBV7-2 with TRBJ1-4, with a possible D match to TRBD1 (6 bases). This CDR3 comprises 17 residues. From germline, CDR1 is SGHTA and CDR2 FQGNSA. The V end lost 1 base, the J end lost 7 bases, and 19 bases lay between the germline ends. The CDR3 loop reads CASSLVAGAGLFEKLFF. CDR3 nucleotide sequence: TGTGCCAGCAGCTTAGTTGCGGGGGCGGGGCTGTTTGAAAAACTGTTTTTT.

The J gene is TRBJ1-2, the V gene TRBV2, with 7 bases that match TRBD1. This CDR3 is built from 13 residues. V lost 6 bases and J lost 4; bases outside the gene matches: 5. The germline V gene encodes CDR1 SNHLY and CDR2 FYNNEI. This CDR3 is CASRPGQSYGYTF. For the CDR3, the DNA is TGTGCCAGCAGACCGGGACAGTCCTATGGCTACACCTTC.

This clonotype was seen many times. The chain has TRBV10-3 and TRBJ1-2; D perhaps matches TRBD1 (5 bases). V was cut by 6 bases and J by 4 bases, with 24 bases left in between. This CDR3 has 17 residues. Per the germline V gene, CDR1 is ENHRY and CDR2 is SYGVKD. The CDR3 nucleotides read TGTGCCATCAGGGAACTATCGGACTGGGAGGGACTCTATGGCTACACCTTC. Amino acids: CAIRELSDWEGLYGYTF.

The chain joins TRBV29-1 to TRBJ2-7; D is perhaps TRBD1 or TRBD2 (5 bases each). Germline V gene sequence: CDR1 SQVTM, CDR2 ANQGSEA. The CDR3 runs to 11 residues. The chain's CDR3 is CSVGDGYEQYF. CDR3 sequence (DNA): TGCAGTGTGGGGGACGGCTACGAGCAGTACTTC.

This clonotype was recorded a few times. The V and J genes are TRBV7-9 and TRBJ2-5, with 11 bases matching TRBD2. The trim removed 5 bases at V and 1 base at J, leaving 12 bases unmatched. Germline V gene lookup returns CDR1 SEHNR and CDR2 FQNEAQ (reference sequence). This CDR3 has 18 amino acids. For the CDR3, the DNA is TGTGCCAGCAGCCCCCGCGCCCCGGGACTAGCGGCCCAAGAGACCCAGTACTTC. Residues: CASSPRAPGLAAQETQYF.

The table lists this clonotype with many counts. This sequence joins TRBV11-1 and TRBJ2-7, with D possibly TRBD2 on 6 matching bases. This CDR3 comprises 14 residues. The germline V gene encodes CDR1 SGHAT and CDR2 FQDESV (reference sequence). V gave up 4 bases and J gave up 4 bases, with 14 bases separating them. CDR3 sequence reads: CASSYPGAKYEQYF. In nucleotides, the CDR3 is TGTGCCAGCAGCTACCCGGGAGCTAAGTACGAGCAGTACTTC.

The chain carries TRBV7-2 and TRBJ1-5; D remains unclear. The CDR3 loop spans 14 amino acids. Trimming pared 1 base from V and 4 bases from J, leaving 8 bases between. From germline, CDR1 is SGHTA and CDR2 FQGNSA. In DNA, the CDR3 is TGTGCCAGCAGCTTAGTGGCAGTGAATCAGCCCCAGCATTTT. Residues: CASSLVAVNQPQHF.

As to this clonotype: A much larger clone differs from this one at a single base, so this may be a read error. The chain links TRBV11-3 to TRBJ2-1; no definite D call. The CDR3 covers 12 residues. Per the germline V gene, CDR1 is SGHNT and CDR2 is YENEEA. CDR3 loop: CASGLEIGEQFF. The CDR3 DNA sequence: TGTGCCAGCGGCTTAGAAATTGGTGAGCAGTTCTTC. The variable domain in full, completed from reference TRBV11-3 and TRBJ2-1, reads EAGVVQSPRYKIIEKKQPVAFWCNPISGHNTLYWYLQNLGQGPELLIRYENEEAVDDSQLPKDRFSAERLKGVDSTLKIQPAELGDSAVYLCASGLEIGEQFFGPGTRLTVL.

Worth noting for this clonotype: A much larger clone is a single base away; this may be a read error. The genes are TRBV29-1 and TRBJ2-3, with D possibly matching TRBD2 (5 bases). The germline CDR1 and CDR2 sequences are SQVTM and ANQGSEA. The CDR3 is made up of 11 amino acids. CDR3 nucleotides: TGCGGCTCCAAAGCGGCAGATACGCAGTATTTT. This gives the protein CGSKAADTQYF.

In its sample, this clonotype was seen many times. The chain recombines TRBV2 with TRBJ2-1; D gene uncertain. This CDR3 comprises 11 residues. Trimming cost V 4 bases and J 10 bases, with 8 bases left between them. Per the germline V gene, CDR1 is SNHLY and CDR2 is FYNNEI. The CDR3 here is CASSGSWEQFF. DNA for the CDR3: TGTGCCAGCAGTGGGTCTTGGGAGCAGTTCTTC.

The rearrangement joins TRBV5-6 to TRBJ2-7, with TRBD1 as a possible D gene (5 bases). The CDR3 runs 14 residues. Per the germline V gene, CDR1 is SGHDT and CDR2 is YYEEEE. V was shortened by 3 bases and J by 5 bases, with 15 bases between the two germline ends. The CDR3 here is CASSSYMGLNEQYF. CDR3 bases: TGTGCCAGCAGCTCGTACATGGGGCTGAACGAGCAGTACTTC. Looking up the rest from reference TRBV5-6 and TRBJ2-7 gives the full variable domain: DAGVTQSPTHLIKTRGQQVTLRCSPKSGHDTVSWYQQALGQGPQFIFQYYEEEERQRGNFPDRFSGHQFPNYSSELNVNALLLGDSALYLCASSSYMGLNEQYFGPGTRLTVT.

On this clonotype itself: A read error may explain this, as a much larger clone is one base away. The chain uses TRBV4-3 and TRBJ2-5; 10 nucleotides agree with TRBD1. Germline values: CDR1 LGHNA, CDR2 YSLEER. The CDR3 contains 15 residues. V shed 2 bases, J shed 5 bases, and the junction held 5 bases outside the gene matches. In DNA form, the CDR3 reads TGCGCCAGCAGCCAACACCGGACAGGGGGTGAGACCCAGTACTTC. This codes for CASSQHRTGGETQYF.

This clonotype occurred many times. This chain links TRBV27 with TRBJ1-5; tentative D call: TRBD1 (6 bases). In germline, CDR1 is MNHEY, CDR2 SMNVEV (reference sequence). This CDR3 has 14 residues. Trimming shortened V by 4 bases and J by 2 bases, and 9 bases separated the two germline ends. The CDR3, as DNA: TGTGCCAGCAGTTACAGGGAGGGCAATCAGCCCCAGCATTTT. It specifies CASSYREGNQPQHF.

This clonotype occurred many times. The rearrangement links TRBV11-3 to TRBJ2-2; D may match TRBD1 or TRBD2 (6 bases each). The CDR3 runs to 15 residues. CDR1 and CDR2 (germline): SGHNT, YENEEA. V dropped 4 bases and J dropped 5 bases, with 14 bases sitting between them. The CDR3 DNA reads as TGTGCCAGCAGCTACGGAGGGGGGCGGACCGGGGAGCTGTTTTTT. Translation: CASSYGGGRTGELFF.